This T cell receptor beta chain emerged from a study of T cells in Graves' hyperthyroidism and ophthalmopathy. On the study more broadly: Peripheral blood was collected at initial diagnosis, before any treatment.

This clonotype was picked up many times. Its antigen remains unidentified. Amplification of TCR beta CDR3 regions was performed using RNA transcripts as template. The TCR CDR3 first-round RT-PCR relied on the HTBI primer set. TCRdb re-called the multiplex PCR reads with MiXCR, one entry per CDR3 protein. The sample lists roughly 800,000 distinct CDR3 sequences; over 35% were seen once. CDR1 SGHTA and CDR2 FQGTGA come from the germline V gene. V lost 4 bases and J 8 bases, leaving 15 bases between the germline ends. The CDR3 contains 13 residues. Study outcomes and limitations: Ophthalmopathy was model-predicted a median around 6.7 months pre-onset.

The rearrangement uses TRBV7-3 and TRBJ2-7, with TRBD1 as a possible D gene (5 bases). The clonotype originates from a man in his late teens or twenties with Graves' hyperthyroidism. The specimen was blood. CDR3 bases: TGTGCCAGCAGCTCGGACACGGACGCGAAGCAGTACTTC. As protein: CASSSDTDAKQYF.